A selection of T cell receptor beta chains follows, all from one sample in a study of identical twins. One entry per CDR3 protein results from TCRdb running MiXCR on the 5' RACE reads. The data hold about 290,000 distinct CDR3 sequences, with roughly 9% observed a single time. These data were also filed under a second study, of yellow fever vaccine responses in identical twins.

Sequencing input: CD8+ T cells sorted from blood. These receptors were taken from a woman aged 18-29 years in good health. The CDR3 runs from the conserved cysteine through the conserved F or W. D genes are given only for firm matches. Part of the rows lack a size; the others show once, few, many or a class for expanded clones.

j_gene	v_gene	len	d_gene	abundance	CDR3nt	CDR3aa
TRBJ2-3	TRBV5-5	15	NA	NA	TGTGCCAGCAGCTTAGTCGTCAGGGTCCCAGATACGCAGTATTTT	CASSLVVRVPDTQYF
TRBJ2-1	TRBV6-2/TRBV6-3	16	TRBD2	many	TGTGCCAGCAGTCATACTCCTAGCGGGAGTGCCTATGAGCAGTTCTTC	CASSHTPSGSAYEQFF
TRBJ2-3	TRBV10-3	16	TRBD2	NA	TGTGCCATCAGTGACCAGCGGGAGGTAAACACAGATACGCAGTATTTT	CAISDQREVNTDTQYF
TRBJ2-7	TRBV28	16	TRBD2	many	TGTGCCAGCAGTTTAACCGGGACTAGCGTTCCCTACGAGCAGTACTTC	CASSLTGTSVPYEQYF
TRBJ2-1	TRBV18	13	NA	NA	TGTGCCAGCTCACCAGTTGGGTGGAATGAGCAGTTCTTC	CASSPVGWNEQFF
TRBJ1-4	TRBV25-1	14	NA	many	TGTGCCAGCAGTTACGAGGGGGTTAATGAAAAACTGTTTTTT	CASSYEGVNEKLFF
TRBJ2-7	TRBV4-3	16	TRBD2	NA	TGCGCCAGCAGCCAAGATTCAGCGGGAGGTCGGTACGAGCAGTACTTC	CASSQDSAGGRYEQYF
TRBJ2-5	TRBV3-1	15	NA	many	TGTGCCAGCCGTGCCGGGTACGGATCCGGGGAGACCCAGTACTTC	CASRAGYGSGETQYF
TRBJ2-7	TRBV5-1	14	NA	many	TGCGCCAGCAGCTTGGCCTTACAGACCTACGAGCAGTACTTC	CASSLALQTYEQYF
TRBJ2-3	TRBV29-1	14	NA	many	TGCAGCGTTGAAATCGGGGACGCGACAGATACGCAGTATTTT	CSVEIGDATDTQYF
TRBJ2-7	TRBV28	12	NA	many	TGTGCCAGCAGTGTCTACTCCTACGAGCAGTACTTC	CASSVYSYEQYF
TRBJ2-7	TRBV4-1	17	NA	many	TGCGCCAGCAGCCAAGGGCCACTCACGGGGTCCTCCTACGAGCAGTACTTC	CASSQGPLTGSSYEQYF
TRBJ1-1	TRBV14	14	NA	many	TGTGCCAGCAGCCAAGAAGAGGGGAGGTACAAAGCTTTCTTT	CASSQEEGRYKAFF
TRBJ2-3	TRBV6-2/TRBV6-3	18	TRBD2	NA	TGTGCCAGCAGTAACCTCCGCCTTGGCGGGGGGGCCGGAGATACGCAGTATTTT	CASSNLRLGGGAGDTQYF
TRBJ2-2	TRBV4-3	15	TRBD2	NA	TGCGCCAGCAGCCTGACTAGCGGGAGAGTCGGGGAGCTGTTTTTT	CASSLTSGRVGELFF
TRBJ2-1	TRBV7-3	15	TRBD2	many	TGTGCCAGCAGCTCGACTAGCGGGGAGTACAATGAGCAGTTCTTC	CASSSTSGEYNEQFF
TRBJ2-1	TRBV20-1	17	NA	few	TGCAGTGCTAGAGATCAATCTAGGGTTAGCTCCTACAATGAGCAGTTCTTC	CSARDQSRVSSYNEQFF
TRBJ2-2	TRBV4-3	15	NA	NA	TGCGCCAGCAGCCAAGATCGCGACAGCCTCGGGGAGCTGTTTTTT	CASSQDRDSLGELFF
TRBJ2-5	TRBV10-3	13	NA	NA	TGTGCCATCAAACAGGTCAACCAAGAGACCCAGTACTTC	CAIKQVNQETQYF
TRBJ1-2	TRBV7-9	13	NA	many	TGTGCCAGCAGCTTTGCTGACCCGACAGGTTCCAACTTC	CASSFADPTGSNF
TRBJ2-1	TRBV12-3/TRBV12-4	13	NA	many	TGTGCCAGCAGTTTAGCTCGGGGCTCTGAGCAGTTCTTC	CASSLARGSEQFF
TRBJ2-6	TRBV27	15	NA	few	TGTGCCAGCAGTACGGGGACCCCCACAGCCAACGTCCTGACTTTC	CASSTGTPTANVLTF
TRBJ2-6	TRBV7-2	15	NA	few	TGTGCCAGCAGCTTAGACCCCCCTCGGGCCAACGTCCTGACTTTC	CASSLDPPRANVLTF
TRBJ1-1	TRBV15	13	NA	few	TGTGCCACCAGCAGAGAGAGGGGGACTGAAGCTTTCTTT	CATSRERGTEAFF
TRBJ1-1	TRBV6-5	15	TRBD1	few	TGTGCCAGCAGTTGGGGGACAGGAGGGGACACTGAAGCTTTCTTT	CASSWGTGGDTEAFF
TRBJ2-1	TRBV29-1	14	NA	NA	TGCAGCGTCGATTCAGGGTTAAGATACAATGAGCAGTTCTTC	CSVDSGLRYNEQFF
TRBJ1-4	TRBV4-1	15	NA	NA	TGCGCCAGCAGCCAAGTCCACACAGGGCTTGATGTTCTGTTTTTT	CASSQVHTGLDVLFF
TRBJ2-7	TRBV4-1	13	NA	NA	TGCGCCAGCAGCCAAGTCGATGGGTTCGAGCAGTACTTC	CASSQVDGFEQYF
TRBJ2-2	TRBV24-1	11	NA	few	TGTGCCACCAGGGGAGCCGGGGAGCTGTTTTTT	CATRGAGELFF
TRBJ2-1	TRBV4-3	16	TRBD2	few	TGCGCCAGCAGCCAAGATAACGAGCGGGGCTACAATGAGCAGTTCTTC	CASSQDNERGYNEQFF
TRBJ2-7	TRBV28	12	NA	once	TGTGCCAGCAGCCCTGGGAGTAACGAGCAGTACTTC	CASSPGSNEQYF
TRBJ2-3	TRBV24-1	18	TRBD1	NA	TGTGCCACCAGTGATCTTATAATGGGACAGGGTGTTGCAGATACGCATTATTTT	CATSDLIMGQGVADTHYF
TRBJ2-7	TRBV5-6	14	TRBD1	many	TGTGCCAGCAAGTCCGGGACAGGGGGTTACGAGCAGTACTTC	CASKSGTGGYEQYF
TRBJ2-5	TRBV2	15	NA	NA	TGTGCCAGCAGTGAAAGTAGGGCAGTTCAAGAGACCCAGTACTTC	CASSESRAVQETQYF
TRBJ2-1	TRBV4-3	16	TRBD2	few	TGCGCCAGCAGCCTCAAGCGGGGACTAGCGTACCATGAGCAGTTCTTC	CASSLKRGLAYHEQFF
TRBJ2-7	TRBV18	14	TRBD1	NA	TGTGCCAGCTCACCACCGGGGACAGGTTACGAGCAGTACTTC	CASSPPGTGYEQYF
TRBJ2-7	TRBV14	16	TRBD2	many	TGTGCCAGCAGCCAAGTGAAGGGACTAGCCTCCTACGAGCAGTACTTC	CASSQVKGLASYEQYF
TRBJ2-1	TRBV12-3/TRBV12-4	16	NA	NA	TGTGCCAGCAGTTTACTTCTGGCGGCGGAGGCCAATGAGCAGTTCTTC	CASSLLLAAEANEQFF
TRBJ2-3	TRBV12-3/TRBV12-4	13	NA	few	TGTGCCAGCAGATCACTTTTTGAGGATACGCAGTATTTT	CASRSLFEDTQYF
TRBJ1-5	TRBV7-9	16	NA	NA	TGTGCCAGCAGCTTAGCGGTCCCAGGGGGCAATCAGCCCCAGCATTTT	CASSLAVPGGNQPQHF
TRBJ2-5	TRBV2	15	NA	few	TGTGCCAGCAGTGTTGTGGGTCAGATCCAAGAGACCCAGTACTTC	CASSVVGQIQETQYF
TRBJ2-7	TRBV30	13	NA	few	TGTGCCTGGAGTGTCCGGAGCTCCTACGAGCAGTACTTC	CAWSVRSSYEQYF
TRBJ2-1	TRBV11-2	17	TRBD1	NA	TGTGCCAGCAGCTTAAGAATGGGACAGGGGGCCTACAATGAGCAGTTCTTC	CASSLRMGQGAYNEQFF
TRBJ2-3	TRBV25-1	16	NA	few	TGTGCCAGCGGCAGAGGGACACCTTCCAGTGGGGATACGCAGTATTTT	CASGRGTPSSGDTQYF
TRBJ2-1	TRBV12-3/TRBV12-4	15	NA	many	TGTGCCAGCAATAATAAAGGTGGTTTGGGGAATGAGCAGTTCTTC	CASNNKGGLGNEQFF
TRBJ2-1	TRBV7-9	16	TRBD2	NA	TGTGCCAGCAGCAGAATTAGCGGGGGGGCTGTGAGTGAGCAGTTCTTC	CASSRISGGAVSEQFF
TRBJ2-7	TRBV4-3	15	NA	few	TGCGCCAGCAGCCAAGGAAGGCACGGCTCCTACGAGCAGTACTTC	CASSQGRHGSYEQYF
TRBJ2-4	TRBV10-1	14	TRBD1	many	TGCGCCAGCAGTGCGCGAGTACAGGGGAACATTCAGTACTTC	CASSARVQGNIQYF